The clone carrying this T cell receptor beta chain was seen just once. The method was immunoSEQ multiplex PCR; TCRdb's version includes in-frame clones alone and lacks a portion of them. Of tens of thousands of clones detected, 80% appear once; the ten largest clones hold approximately 12%. V was clipped by 4 bases and J by 4 bases; unmatched bases: 8. Germline V CDR1 and CDR2: SGHNT, YYREEE (reference sequence). The CDR3 has 16 residues. This specimen belongs to a study of blood T cell repertoires in COVID-19. The V gene is TRBV5-4, the J gene TRBJ2-2; 9 positions agree with TRBD1. Source material: peripheral blood. The TCR sequence derives from a human donor in a cohort sampled during active COVID-19. For the CDR3, the DNA is TGTGCCAGCAGCCCGGACAGGGGCGCGCGCACCGGGGAGCTGTTTTTT. It codes for CASSPDRGARTGELFF.